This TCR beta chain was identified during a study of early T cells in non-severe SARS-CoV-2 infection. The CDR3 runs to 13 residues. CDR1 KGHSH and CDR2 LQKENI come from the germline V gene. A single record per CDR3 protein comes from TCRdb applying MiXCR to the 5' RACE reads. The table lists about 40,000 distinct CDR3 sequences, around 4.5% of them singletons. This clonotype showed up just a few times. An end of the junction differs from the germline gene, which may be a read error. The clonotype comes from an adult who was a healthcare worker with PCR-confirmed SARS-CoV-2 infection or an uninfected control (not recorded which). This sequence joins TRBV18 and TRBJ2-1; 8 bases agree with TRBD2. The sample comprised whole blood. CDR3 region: CASSPPGGDEQFF. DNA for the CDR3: TGTGCCAGCTCCCCACCGGGGGGGGATGAGCAGTTCTTC.